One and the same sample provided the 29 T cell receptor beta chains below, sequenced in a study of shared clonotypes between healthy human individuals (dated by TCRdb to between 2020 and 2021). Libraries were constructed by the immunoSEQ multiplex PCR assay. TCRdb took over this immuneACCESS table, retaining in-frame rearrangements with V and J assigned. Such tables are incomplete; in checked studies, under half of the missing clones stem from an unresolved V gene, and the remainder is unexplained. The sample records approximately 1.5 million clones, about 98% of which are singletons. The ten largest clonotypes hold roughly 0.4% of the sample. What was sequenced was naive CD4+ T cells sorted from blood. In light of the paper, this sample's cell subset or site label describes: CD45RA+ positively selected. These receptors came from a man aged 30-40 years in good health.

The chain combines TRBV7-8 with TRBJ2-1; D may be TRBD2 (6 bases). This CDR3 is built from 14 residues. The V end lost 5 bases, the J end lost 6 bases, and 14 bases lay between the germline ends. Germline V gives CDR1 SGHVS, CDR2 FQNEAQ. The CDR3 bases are TGTGCCAGCAGCCCCCGGGAGACCGCCAATGAGCAGTTCTTC. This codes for CASSPRETANEQFF.

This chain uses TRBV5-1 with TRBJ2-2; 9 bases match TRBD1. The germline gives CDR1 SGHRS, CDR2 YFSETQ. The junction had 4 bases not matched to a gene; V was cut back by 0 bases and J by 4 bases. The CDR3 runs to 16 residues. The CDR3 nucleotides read TGCGCCAGCAGCTTGGCCGGGACAGGGCGCACCGGGGAGCTGTTTTTT. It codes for CASSLAGTGRTGELFF. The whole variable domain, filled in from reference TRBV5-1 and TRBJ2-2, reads KAGVTQTPRYLIKTRGQQVTLSCSPISGHRSVSWYQQTPGQGLQFLFEYFSETQRNKGNFPGRFSGRQFSNSRSEMNVSTLELGDSALYLCASSLAGTGRTGELFFGEGSRLTVL.

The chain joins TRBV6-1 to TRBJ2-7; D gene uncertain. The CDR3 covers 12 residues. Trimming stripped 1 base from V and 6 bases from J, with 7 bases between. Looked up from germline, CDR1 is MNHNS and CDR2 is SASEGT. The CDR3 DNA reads TGTGCCAGCAGTGAAGGGGTAAGCGAGCAGTACTTC. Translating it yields CASSEGVSEQYF.

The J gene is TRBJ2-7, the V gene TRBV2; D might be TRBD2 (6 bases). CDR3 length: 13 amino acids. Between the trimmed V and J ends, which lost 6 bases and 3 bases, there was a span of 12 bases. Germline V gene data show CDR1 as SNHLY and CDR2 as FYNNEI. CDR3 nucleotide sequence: TGTGCCAGCAGGGACGGGGGAATCTACGAGCAGTACTTC. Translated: CASRDGGIYEQYF.

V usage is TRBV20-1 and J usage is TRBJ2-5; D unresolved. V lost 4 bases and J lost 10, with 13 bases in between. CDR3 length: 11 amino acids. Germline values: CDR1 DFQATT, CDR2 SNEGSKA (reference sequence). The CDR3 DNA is TGCAGTGCTAATCAGGTCGGCATCCAGTACTTC. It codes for CSANQVGIQYF.

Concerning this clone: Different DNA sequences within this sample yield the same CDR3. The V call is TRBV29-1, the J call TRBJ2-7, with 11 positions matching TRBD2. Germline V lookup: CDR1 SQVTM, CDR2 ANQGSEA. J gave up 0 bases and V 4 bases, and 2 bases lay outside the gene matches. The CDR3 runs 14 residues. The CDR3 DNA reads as TGCAGCGTTGGTACTAGCGGGAGCTCCTACGAGCAGTACTTC. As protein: CSVGTSGSSYEQYF.

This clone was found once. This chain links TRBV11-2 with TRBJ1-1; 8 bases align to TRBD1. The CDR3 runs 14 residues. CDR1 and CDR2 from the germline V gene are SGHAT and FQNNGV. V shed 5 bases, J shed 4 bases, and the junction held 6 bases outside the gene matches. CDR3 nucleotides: TGTGCCAGCAGCAAGGACAGGGTTGGCACTGAAGCTTTCTTT. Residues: CASSKDRVGTEAFF.

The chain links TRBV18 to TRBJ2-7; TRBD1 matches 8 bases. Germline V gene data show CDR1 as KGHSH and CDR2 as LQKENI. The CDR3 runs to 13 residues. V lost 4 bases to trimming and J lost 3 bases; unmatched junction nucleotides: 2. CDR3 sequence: CASSLQGVYEQYF. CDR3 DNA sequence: TGTGCCAGCTCACTACAGGGGGTCTACGAGCAGTACTTC. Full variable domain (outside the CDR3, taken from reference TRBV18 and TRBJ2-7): NAGVMQNPRHLVRRRGQEARLRCSPMKGHSHVYWYRQLPEEGLKFMVYLQKENIIDESGMPKERFSAEFPKEGPSILRIQQVVRGDSAAYFCASSLQGVYEQYFGPGTRLTVT.

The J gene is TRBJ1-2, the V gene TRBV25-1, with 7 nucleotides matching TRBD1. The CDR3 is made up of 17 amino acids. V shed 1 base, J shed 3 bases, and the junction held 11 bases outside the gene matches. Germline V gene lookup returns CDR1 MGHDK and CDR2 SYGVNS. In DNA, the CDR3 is TGTGCCAGCAGTGAATTTGGAGGCAGGGGGGAGGACTATGGCTACACCTTC. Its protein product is CASSEFGGRGEDYGYTF.

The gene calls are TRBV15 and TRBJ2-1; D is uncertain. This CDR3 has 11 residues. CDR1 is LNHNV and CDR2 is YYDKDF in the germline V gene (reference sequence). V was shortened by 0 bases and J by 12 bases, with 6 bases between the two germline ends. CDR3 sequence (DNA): TGTGCCACCAGCAGAGACCGGCGGCAGTTCTTC. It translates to CATSRDRRQFF.

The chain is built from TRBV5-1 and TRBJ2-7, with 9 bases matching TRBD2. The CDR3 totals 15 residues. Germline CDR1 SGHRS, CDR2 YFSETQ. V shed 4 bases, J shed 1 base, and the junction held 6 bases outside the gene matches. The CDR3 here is CASSLTLAGSYEQYF. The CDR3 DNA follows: TGCGCCAGCAGCCTCACTCTAGCGGGGTCCTACGAGCAGTACTTC.

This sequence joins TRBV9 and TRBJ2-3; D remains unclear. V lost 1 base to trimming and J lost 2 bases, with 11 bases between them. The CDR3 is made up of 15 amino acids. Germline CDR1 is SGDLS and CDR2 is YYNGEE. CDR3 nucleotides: TGTGCCAGCAGCGTAAGGCGAGGCCTCACAGATACGCAGTATTTT. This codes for CASSVRRGLTDTQYF.

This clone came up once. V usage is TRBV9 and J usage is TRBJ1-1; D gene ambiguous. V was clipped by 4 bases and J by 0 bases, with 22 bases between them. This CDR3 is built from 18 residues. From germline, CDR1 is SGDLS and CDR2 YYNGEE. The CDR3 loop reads CASSPHGGRRAVNTEAFF. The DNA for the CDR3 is TGTGCCAGCAGCCCCCACGGAGGGCGGCGGGCAGTGAACACTGAAGCTTTCTTT.

This chain's CDR3 is CASSQYSGSPALYNEQFF. The CDR3 DNA is TGTGCCAGCAGCCAATATTCAGGGTCCCCCGCCCTATACAATGAGCAGTTCTTC. The chain is built from TRBV14 and TRBJ2-1, with D possibly TRBD1 on 5 matching bases. With 2 bases removed from V and 4 bases from J, the gap between germline ends came to 21 bases. This CDR3 is built from 18 residues. In germline, CDR1 is SGHDN, CDR2 FVKESK.

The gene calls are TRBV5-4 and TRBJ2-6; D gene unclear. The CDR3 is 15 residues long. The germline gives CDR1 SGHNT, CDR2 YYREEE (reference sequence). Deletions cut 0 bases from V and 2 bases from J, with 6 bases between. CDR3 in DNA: TGTGCCAGCAGCTTGGGTCGGACTGGGGCCAACGTCCTGACTTTC. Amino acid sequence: CASSLGRTGANVLTF. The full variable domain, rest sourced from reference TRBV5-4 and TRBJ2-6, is ETGVTQSPTHLIKTRGQQVTLRCSSQSGHNTVSWYQQALGQGPQFIFQYYREEENGRGNFPPRFSGLQFPNYSSELNVNALELDDSALYLCASSLGRTGANVLTFGAGSRLTVL.

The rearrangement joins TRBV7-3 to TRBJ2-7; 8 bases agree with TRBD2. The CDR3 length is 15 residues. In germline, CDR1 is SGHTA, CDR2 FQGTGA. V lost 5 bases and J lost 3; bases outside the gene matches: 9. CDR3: CASSQRAGVRYEQYF. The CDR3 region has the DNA TGTGCCAGCAGCCAAAGAGCGGGAGTGCGCTACGAGCAGTACTTC.

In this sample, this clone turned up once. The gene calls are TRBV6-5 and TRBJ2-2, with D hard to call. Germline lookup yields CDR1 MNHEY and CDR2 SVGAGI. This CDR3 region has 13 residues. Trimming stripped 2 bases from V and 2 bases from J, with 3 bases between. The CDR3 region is CASSYPNTGELFF. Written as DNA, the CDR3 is TGTGCCAGCAGTTACCCTAACACCGGGGAGCTGTTTTTT.

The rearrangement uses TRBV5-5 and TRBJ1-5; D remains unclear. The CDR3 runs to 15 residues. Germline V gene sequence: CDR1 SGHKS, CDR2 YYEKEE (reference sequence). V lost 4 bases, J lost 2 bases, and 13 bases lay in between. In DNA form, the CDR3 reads TGTGCCAGCAGCCACGACGGGTACGGCAATCAGCCCCAGCATTTT. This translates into CASSHDGYGNQPQHF.

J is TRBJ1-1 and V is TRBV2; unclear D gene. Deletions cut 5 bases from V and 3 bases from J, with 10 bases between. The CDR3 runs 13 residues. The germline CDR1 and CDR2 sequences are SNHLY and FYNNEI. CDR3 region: CASSIRWDTEAFF. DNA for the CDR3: TGTGCCAGCAGTATCAGGTGGGACACTGAAGCTTTCTTT.

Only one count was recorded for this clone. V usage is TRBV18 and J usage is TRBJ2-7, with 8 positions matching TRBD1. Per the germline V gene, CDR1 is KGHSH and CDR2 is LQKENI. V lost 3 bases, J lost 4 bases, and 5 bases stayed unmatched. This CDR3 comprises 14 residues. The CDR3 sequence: CASSPQGAFYEQYF. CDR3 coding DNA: TGTGCCAGCTCACCGCAGGGGGCATTTTACGAGCAGTACTTC.

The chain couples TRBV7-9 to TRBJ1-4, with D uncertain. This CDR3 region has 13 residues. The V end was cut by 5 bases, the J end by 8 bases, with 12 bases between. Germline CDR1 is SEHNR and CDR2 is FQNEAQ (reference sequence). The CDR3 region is CASSRQVGEKLFF. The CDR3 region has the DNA TGTGCCAGCAGCCGACAAGTAGGGGAAAAACTGTTTTTT.

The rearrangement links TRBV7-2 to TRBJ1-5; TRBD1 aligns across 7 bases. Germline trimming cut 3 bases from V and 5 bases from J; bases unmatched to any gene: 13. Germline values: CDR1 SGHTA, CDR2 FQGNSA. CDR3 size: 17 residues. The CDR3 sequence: CASSLTQGPAFYQPQHF. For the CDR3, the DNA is TGTGCCAGCAGCTTGACACAGGGGCCTGCGTTTTATCAGCCCCAGCATTTT.

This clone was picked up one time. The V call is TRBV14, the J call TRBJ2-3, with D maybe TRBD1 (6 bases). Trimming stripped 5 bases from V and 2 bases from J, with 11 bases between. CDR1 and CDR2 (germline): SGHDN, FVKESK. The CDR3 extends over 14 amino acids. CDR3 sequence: CASSYRDNTDTQYF. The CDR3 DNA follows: TGTGCCAGCAGCTACCGGGACAACACAGATACGCAGTATTTT.

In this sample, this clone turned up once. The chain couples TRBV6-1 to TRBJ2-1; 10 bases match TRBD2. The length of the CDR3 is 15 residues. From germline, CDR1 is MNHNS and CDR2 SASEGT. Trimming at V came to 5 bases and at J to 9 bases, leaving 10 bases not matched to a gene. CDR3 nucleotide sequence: TGTGCCAGCAGTTCCCTTAGCGGGAGGTCGGGTGAGCAGTTCTTC. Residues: CASSSLSGRSGEQFF.

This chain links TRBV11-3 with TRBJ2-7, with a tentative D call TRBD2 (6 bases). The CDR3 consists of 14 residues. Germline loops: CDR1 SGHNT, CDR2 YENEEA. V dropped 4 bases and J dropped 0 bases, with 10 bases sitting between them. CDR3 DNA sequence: TGTGCCAGCAGCTCCGGGGGTTCCTCCTACGAGCAGTACTTC. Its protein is CASSSGGSSYEQYF.

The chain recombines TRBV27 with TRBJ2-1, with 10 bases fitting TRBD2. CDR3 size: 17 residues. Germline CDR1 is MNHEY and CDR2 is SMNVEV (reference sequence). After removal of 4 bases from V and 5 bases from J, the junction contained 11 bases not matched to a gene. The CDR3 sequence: CASSSIQAGGFNNEQFF. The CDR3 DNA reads TGTGCCAGCAGTTCCATTCAAGCGGGAGGGTTCAACAATGAGCAGTTCTTC.

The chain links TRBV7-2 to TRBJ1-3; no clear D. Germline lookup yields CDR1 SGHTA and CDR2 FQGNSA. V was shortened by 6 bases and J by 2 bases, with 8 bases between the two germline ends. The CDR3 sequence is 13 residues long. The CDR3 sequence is CASRETAGNTIYF. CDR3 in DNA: TGTGCCAGCAGGGAAACAGCTGGAAACACCATATATTTT.

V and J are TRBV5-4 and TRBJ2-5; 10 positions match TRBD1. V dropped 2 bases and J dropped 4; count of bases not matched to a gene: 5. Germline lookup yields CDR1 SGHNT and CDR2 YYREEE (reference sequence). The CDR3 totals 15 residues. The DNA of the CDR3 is TGTGCCAGCAGCTTAGGGACAGGGGTTTTAGAGACCCAGTACTTC. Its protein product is CASSLGTGVLETQYF.

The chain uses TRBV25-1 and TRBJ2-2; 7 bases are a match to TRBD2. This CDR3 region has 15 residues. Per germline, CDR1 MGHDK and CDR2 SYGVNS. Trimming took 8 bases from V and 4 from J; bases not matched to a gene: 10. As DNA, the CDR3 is TGTGCCAGCCGTGGGGCGGGAGACACCACCGGGGAGCTGTTTTTT. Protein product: CASRGAGDTTGELFF.